The clone carrying this T cell receptor (beta chain) was seen only a few times. Antigen specificity is unknown. Germline-derived CDR1 and CDR2 are LNHDA and SQIVND (reference sequence). V was shortened by 1 base and J by 7 bases, with 13 bases between the two germline ends. The CDR3 totals 15 residues. In the authors' workflow: Researchers built a distant-metastasis classifier for papillary thyroid cancer that drew on CDR3 differences across clinicopathological groups. Via MiXCR, TCRdb re-called the PCR reads. The V and J calls here are based on TCRdb, not the publication. The profile shows 50,000 to 65,000 clones, approximately 4.1% of them singletons. The data were taken from a study of metastatic and nonmetastatic thyroid tumors. Study overall: Malignant and benign thyroid patients had repertoires compared in peripheral blood and tumor or nodule tissue. General study findings and limits: In both blood and tumor samples, TCR beta diversity was reported significantly higher for malignant than benign nodules.

Patients underwent thyroid surgery, and none had received any treatment before it. The specimen sequenced was blood. This TCR came from a female donor with papillary thyroid cancer or a benign thyroid nodule (not recorded which). Some clones in this sample may be carry-over from other donors' samples. This rearrangement joins TRBV19 to TRBJ1-4; D possibly corresponds to TRBD1 (5 bases). The CDR3 loop is CASSIGAGFGEKLFF. The CDR3 bases are TGTGCCAGTAGTATAGGGGCAGGGTTTGGTGAAAAACTGTTTTTT.